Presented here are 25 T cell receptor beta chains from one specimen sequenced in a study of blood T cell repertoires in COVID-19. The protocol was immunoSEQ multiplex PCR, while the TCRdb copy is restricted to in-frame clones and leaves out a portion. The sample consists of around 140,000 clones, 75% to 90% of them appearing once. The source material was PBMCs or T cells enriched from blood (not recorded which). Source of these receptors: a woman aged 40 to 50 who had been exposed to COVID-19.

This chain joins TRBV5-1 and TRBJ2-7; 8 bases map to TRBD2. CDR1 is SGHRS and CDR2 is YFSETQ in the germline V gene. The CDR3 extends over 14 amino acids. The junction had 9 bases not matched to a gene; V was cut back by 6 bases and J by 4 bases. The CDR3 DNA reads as TGCGCCAGCACTCTCCTAGCGGGCGGATACGAGCAGTACTTC. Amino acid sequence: CASTLLAGGYEQYF. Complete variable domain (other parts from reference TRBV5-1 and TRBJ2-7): KAGVTQTPRYLIKTRGQQVTLSCSPISGHRSVSWYQQTPGQGLQFLFEYFSETQRNKGNFPGRFSGRQFSNSRSEMNVSTLELGDSALYLCASTLLAGGYEQYFGPGTRLTVT.

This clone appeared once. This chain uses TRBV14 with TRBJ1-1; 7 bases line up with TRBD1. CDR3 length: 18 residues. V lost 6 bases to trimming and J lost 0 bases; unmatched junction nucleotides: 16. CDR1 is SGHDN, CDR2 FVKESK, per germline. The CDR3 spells CASRLPDRDSIMNTEAFF. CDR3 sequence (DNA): TGTGCCAGCAGGTTGCCCGACCGGGACAGCATAATGAACACTGAAGCTTTCTTT.

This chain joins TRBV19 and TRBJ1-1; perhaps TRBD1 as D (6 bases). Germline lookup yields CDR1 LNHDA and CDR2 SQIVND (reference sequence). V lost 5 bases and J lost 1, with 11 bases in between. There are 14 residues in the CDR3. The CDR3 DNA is TGTGCCAGTAGTGTTCAGGGACAGAACACTGAAGCTTTCTTT. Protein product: CASSVQGQNTEAFF.

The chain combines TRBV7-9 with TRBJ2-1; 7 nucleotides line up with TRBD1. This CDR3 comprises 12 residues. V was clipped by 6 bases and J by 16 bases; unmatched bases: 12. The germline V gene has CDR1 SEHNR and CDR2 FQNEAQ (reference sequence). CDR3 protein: CASSLTGQRAFF. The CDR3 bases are TGTGCCAGCAGTCTTACGGGACAGAGGGCCTTCTTC.

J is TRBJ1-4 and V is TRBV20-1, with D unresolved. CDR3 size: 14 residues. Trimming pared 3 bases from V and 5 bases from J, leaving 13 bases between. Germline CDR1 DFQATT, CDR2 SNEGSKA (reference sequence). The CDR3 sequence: CSASLGSANEKLFF. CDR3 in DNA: TGCAGTGCTAGTCTTGGGAGCGCCAATGAAAAACTGTTTTTT.

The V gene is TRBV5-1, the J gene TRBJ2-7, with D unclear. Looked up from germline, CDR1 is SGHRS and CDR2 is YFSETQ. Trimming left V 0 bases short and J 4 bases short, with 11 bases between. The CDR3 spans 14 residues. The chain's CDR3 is CASSLAPVVYEQYF. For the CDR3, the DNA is TGCGCCAGCAGCTTGGCTCCGGTGGTTTACGAGCAGTACTTC.

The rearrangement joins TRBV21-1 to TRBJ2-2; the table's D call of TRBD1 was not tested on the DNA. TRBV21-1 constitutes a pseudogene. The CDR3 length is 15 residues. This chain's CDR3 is CASSANRTGTGELFF. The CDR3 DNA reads TGTGCCAGCAGCGCTAACCGGACAGGGACCGGGGAGCTGTTTTTT.

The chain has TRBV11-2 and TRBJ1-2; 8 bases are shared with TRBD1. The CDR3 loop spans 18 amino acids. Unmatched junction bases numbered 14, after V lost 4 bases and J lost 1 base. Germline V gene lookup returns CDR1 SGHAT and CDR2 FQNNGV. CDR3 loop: CASSSPTGANDFNYGYTF. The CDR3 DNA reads TGTGCCAGCAGCTCCCCGACAGGGGCAAACGATTTTAACTATGGCTACACCTTC. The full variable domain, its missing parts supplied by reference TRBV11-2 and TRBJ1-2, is EAGVAQSPRYKIIEKRQSVAFWCNPISGHATLYWYQQILGQGPKLLIQFQNNGVVDDSQLPKDRFSAERLKGVDSTLKIQPAKLEDSAVYLCASSSPTGANDFNYGYTFGSGTRLTVV.

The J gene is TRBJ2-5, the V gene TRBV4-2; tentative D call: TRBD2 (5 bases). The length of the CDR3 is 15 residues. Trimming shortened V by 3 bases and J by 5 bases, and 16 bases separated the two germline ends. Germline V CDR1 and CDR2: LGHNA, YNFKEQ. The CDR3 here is CASSHQDSEAETQYF. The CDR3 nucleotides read TGTGCCAGCAGCCACCAGGACTCAGAGGCCGAGACCCAGTACTTC.

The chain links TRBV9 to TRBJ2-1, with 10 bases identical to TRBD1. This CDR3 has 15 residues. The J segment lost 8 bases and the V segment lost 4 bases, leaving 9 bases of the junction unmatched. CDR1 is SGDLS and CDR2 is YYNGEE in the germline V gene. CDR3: CASSYRDRGGDEQFF. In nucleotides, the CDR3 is TGTGCCAGCAGCTACCGGGACAGGGGAGGCGATGAGCAGTTCTTC.

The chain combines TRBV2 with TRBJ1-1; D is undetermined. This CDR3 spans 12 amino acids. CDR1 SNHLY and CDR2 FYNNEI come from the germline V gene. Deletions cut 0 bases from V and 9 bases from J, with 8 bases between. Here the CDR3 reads CASSEAGVQAFF. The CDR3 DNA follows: TGTGCCAGCAGTGAAGCCGGGGTTCAAGCTTTCTTT. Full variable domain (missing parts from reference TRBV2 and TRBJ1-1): EPEVTQTPSHQVTQMGQEVILRCVPISNHLYFYWYRQILGQKVEFLVSFYNNEISEKSEIFDDQFSVERPDGSNFTLKIRSTKLEDSAMYFCASSEAGVQAFFGQGTRLTVV.

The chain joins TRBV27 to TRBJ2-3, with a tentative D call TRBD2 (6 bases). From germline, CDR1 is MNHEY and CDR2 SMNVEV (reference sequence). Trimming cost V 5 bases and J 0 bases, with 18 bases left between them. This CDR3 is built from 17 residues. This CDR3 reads CASSTAGLFGSTDTQYF. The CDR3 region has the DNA TGTGCCAGCAGTACCGCCGGACTATTCGGAAGCACAGATACGCAGTATTTT.

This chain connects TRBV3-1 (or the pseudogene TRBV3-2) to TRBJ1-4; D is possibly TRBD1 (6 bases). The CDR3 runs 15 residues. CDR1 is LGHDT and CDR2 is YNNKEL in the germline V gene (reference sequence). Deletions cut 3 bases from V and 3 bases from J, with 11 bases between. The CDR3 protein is CASSQLGGPNEKLFF. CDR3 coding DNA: TGTGCCAGCAGCCAGTTGGGGGGGCCTAATGAAAAACTGTTTTTT.

CDR3 sequence: CSVVRTSGNEQFF. The CDR3 bases are TGCAGCGTTGTACGGACTAGCGGGAATGAGCAGTTCTTC. The gene calls are TRBV29-1 and TRBJ2-1, with 11 bases identical to TRBD2. The junction had 3 bases not matched to a gene; V was cut back by 4 bases and J by 7 bases. The CDR3 sequence is 13 residues long. Germline CDR1 reads SQVTM; CDR2 reads ANQGSEA.

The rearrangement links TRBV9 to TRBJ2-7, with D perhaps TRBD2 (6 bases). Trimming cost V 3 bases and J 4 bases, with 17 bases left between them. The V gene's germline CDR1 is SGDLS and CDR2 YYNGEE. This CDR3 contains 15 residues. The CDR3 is CASSERAGTVYEQYF. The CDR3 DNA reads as TGTGCCAGCAGCGAGAGGGCCGGGACTGTATACGAGCAGTACTTC.

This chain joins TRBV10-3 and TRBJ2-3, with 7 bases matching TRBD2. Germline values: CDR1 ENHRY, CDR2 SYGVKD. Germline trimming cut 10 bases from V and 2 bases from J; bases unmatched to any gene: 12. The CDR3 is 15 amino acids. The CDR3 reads CATLRGGSPTDTQYF. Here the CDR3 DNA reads TGTGCCACCCTCCGGGGCGGGAGTCCCACAGATACGCAGTATTTT.

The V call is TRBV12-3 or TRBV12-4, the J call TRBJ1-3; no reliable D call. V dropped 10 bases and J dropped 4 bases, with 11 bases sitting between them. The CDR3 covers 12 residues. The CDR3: CATGVRGNTIYF. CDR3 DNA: TGTGCCACCGGGGTGAGAGGAAACACCATATATTTT.

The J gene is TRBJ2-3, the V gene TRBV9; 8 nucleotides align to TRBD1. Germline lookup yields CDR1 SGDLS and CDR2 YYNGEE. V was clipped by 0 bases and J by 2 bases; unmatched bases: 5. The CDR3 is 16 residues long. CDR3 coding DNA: TGTGCCAGCAGCGTAGAAGGACAGGGTCCCACAGATACGCAGTATTTT. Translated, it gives CASSVEGQGPTDTQYF.

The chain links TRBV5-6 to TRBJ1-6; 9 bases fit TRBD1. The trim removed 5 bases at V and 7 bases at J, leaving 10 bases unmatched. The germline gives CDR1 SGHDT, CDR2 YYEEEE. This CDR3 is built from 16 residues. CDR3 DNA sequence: TGTGCCAGCAGTCTACCGGGACAGGGATTAAATTCACCCCTCCACTTT. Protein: CASSLPGQGLNSPLHF. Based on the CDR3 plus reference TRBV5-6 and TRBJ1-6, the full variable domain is DAGVTQSPTHLIKTRGQQVTLRCSPKSGHDTVSWYQQALGQGPQFIFQYYEEEERQRGNFPDRFSGHQFPNYSSELNVNALLLGDSALYLCASSLPGQGLNSPLHFGNGTRLTVT.

The CDR3, as DNA: TGTGCCAGCAGCTTAATACAAGACTACGAGCAGTACTTC. Translating it yields CASSLIQDYEQYF. This chain joins TRBV5-6 and TRBJ2-7, with D hard to call. CDR3 length: 13 amino acids. Germline V CDR1 and CDR2: SGHDT, YYEEEE. Trimming left V 2 bases short and J 3 bases short, with 9 bases between. Full variable domain (remainder filled in from reference TRBV5-6 and TRBJ2-7): DAGVTQSPTHLIKTRGQQVTLRCSPKSGHDTVSWYQQALGQGPQFIFQYYEEEERQRGNFPDRFSGHQFPNYSSELNVNALLLGDSALYLCASSLIQDYEQYFGPGTRLTVT.

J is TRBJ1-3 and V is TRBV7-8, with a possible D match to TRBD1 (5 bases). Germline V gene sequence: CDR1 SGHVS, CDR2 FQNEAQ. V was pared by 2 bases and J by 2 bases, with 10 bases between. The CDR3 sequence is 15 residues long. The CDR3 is CASSLSGRAGNTIYF. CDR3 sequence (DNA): TGTGCCAGCAGCTTATCTGGCAGGGCTGGAAACACCATATATTTT. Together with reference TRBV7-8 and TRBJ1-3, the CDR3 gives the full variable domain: GAGVSQSPRYKVAKRGQDVALRCDPISGHVSLFWYQQALGQGPEFLTYFQNEAQLDKSGLPSDRFFAERPEGSVSTLKIQRTQQEDSAVYLCASSLSGRAGNTIYFGEGSWLTVV.

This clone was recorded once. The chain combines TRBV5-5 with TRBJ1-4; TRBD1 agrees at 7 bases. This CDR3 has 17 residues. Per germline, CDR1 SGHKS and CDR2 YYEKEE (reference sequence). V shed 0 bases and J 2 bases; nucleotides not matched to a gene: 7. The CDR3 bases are TGTGCCAGCAGCTTGGGGGGACAGTTTACGACTAATGAAAAACTGTTTTTT. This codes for CASSLGGQFTTNEKLFF.

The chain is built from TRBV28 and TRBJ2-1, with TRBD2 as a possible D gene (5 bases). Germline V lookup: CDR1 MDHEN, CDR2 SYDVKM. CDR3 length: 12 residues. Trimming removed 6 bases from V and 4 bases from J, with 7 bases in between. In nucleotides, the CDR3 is TGTGCCAGCAGGGAGCGGTACAATGAGCAGTTCTTC. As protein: CASRERYNEQFF.

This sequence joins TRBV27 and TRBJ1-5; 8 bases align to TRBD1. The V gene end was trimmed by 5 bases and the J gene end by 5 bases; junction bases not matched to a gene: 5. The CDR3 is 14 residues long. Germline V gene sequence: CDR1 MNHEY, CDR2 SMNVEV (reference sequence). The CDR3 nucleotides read TGTGCCAGCAGTGCGGCAGGGGGCCATCAGCCCCAGCATTTT. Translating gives CASSAAGGHQPQHF.

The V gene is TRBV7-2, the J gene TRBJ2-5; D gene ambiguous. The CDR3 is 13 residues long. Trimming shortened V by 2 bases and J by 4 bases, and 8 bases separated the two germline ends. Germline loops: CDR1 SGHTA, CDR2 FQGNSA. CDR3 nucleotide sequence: TGTGCCAGCAGCTTACGTCTTCGAGAGACCCAGTACTTC. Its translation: CASSLRLRETQYF.